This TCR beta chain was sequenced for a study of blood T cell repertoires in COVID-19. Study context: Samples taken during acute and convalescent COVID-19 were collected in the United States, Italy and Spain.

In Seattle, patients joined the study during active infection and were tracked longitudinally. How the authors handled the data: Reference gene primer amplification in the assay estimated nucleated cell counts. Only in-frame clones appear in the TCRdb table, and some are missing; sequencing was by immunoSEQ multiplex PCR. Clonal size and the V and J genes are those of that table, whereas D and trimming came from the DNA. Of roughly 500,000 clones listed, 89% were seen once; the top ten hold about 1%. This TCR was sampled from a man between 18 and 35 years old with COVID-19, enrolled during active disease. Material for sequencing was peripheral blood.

CDR3 DNA sequence: TGTGCCAGCCCTAGCGGGGGGCTCAATGAGCAGTTCTTC. The encoded protein is CASPSGGLNEQFF. V is TRBV6-5 and J is TRBJ2-1; 11 bases are a match to TRBD2. This CDR3 has 13 residues. J was trimmed by 6 bases and V by 8 bases; bases with no gene match: 3. The germline V gene has CDR1 MNHEY and CDR2 SVGAGI.